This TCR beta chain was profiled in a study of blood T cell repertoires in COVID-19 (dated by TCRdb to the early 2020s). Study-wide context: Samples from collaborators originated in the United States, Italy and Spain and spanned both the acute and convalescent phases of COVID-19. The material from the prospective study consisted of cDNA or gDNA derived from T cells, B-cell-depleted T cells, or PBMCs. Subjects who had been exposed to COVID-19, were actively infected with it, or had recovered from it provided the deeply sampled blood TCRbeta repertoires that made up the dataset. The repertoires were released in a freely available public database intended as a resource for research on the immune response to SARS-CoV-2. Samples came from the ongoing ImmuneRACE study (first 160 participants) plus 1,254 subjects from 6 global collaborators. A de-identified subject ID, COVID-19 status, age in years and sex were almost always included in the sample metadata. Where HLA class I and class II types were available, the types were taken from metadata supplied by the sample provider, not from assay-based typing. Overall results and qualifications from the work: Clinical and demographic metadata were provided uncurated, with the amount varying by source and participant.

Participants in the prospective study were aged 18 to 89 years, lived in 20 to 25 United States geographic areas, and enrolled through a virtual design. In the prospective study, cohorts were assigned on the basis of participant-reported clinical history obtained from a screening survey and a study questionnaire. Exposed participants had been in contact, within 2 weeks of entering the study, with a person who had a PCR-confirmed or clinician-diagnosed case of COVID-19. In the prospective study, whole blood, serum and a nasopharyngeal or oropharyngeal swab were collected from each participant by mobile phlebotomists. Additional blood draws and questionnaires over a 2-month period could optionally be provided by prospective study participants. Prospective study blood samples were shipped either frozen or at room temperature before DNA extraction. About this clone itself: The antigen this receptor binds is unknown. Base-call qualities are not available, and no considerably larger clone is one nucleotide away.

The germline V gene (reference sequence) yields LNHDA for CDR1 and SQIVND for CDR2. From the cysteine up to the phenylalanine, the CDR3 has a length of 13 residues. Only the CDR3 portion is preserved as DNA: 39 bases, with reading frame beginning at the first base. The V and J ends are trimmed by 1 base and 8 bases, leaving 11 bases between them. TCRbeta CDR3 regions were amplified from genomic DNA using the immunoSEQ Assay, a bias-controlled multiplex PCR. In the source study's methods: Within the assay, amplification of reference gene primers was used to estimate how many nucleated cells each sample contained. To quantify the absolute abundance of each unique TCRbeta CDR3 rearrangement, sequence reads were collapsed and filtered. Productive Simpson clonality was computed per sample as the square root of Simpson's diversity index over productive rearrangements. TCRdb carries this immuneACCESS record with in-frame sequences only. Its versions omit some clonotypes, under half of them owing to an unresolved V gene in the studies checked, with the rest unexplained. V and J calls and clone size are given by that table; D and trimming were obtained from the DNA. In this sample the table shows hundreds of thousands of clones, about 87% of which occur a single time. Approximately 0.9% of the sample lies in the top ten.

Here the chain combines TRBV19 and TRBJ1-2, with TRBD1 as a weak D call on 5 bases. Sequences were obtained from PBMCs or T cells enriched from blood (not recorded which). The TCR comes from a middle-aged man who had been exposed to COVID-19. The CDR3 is CASSIGRGEGYTF. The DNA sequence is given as TGTGCCAGTAGTATAGGGAGGGGAGAAGGCTACACCTTC.